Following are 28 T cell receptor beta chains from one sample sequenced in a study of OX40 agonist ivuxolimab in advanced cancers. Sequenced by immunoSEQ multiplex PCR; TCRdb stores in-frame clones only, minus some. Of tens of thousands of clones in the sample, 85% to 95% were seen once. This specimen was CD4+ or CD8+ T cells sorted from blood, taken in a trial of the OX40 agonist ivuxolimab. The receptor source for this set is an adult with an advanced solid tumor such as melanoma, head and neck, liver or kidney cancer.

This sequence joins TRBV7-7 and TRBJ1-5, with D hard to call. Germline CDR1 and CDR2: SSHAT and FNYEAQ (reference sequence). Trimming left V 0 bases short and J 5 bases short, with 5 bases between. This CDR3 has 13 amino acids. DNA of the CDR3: TGTGCCAGCAGCTTAGCGCAAGATCAGCCCCAGCATTTT. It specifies CASSLAQDQPQHF.

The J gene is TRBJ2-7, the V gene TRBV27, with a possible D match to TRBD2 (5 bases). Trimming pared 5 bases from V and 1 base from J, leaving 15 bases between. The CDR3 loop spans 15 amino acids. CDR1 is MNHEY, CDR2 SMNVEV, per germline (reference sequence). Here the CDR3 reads CASSTASSPSYEQYF. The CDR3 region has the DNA TGTGCCAGCAGTACCGCTAGCAGCCCATCCTACGAGCAGTACTTC.

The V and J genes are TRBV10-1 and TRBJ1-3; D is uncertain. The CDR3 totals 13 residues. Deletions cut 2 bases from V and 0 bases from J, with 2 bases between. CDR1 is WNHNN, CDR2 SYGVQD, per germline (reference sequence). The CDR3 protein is CASSELSGNTIYF. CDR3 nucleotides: TGCGCCAGCAGTGAGCTCTCTGGAAACACCATATATTTT.

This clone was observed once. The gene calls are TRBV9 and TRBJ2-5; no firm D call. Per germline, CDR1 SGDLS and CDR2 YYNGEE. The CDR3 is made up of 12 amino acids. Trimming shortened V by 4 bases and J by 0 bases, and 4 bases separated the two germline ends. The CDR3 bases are TGTGCCAGCAGCCCTAACCAAGAGACCCAGTACTTC. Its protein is CASSPNQETQYF.

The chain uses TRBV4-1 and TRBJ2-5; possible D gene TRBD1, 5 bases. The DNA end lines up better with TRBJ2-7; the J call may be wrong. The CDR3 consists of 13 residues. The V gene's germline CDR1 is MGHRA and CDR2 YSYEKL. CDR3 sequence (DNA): TGCGCCAGCAGCCAAGGACAGCCCTACGAGCAGTACTTC. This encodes CASSQGQPYEQYF.

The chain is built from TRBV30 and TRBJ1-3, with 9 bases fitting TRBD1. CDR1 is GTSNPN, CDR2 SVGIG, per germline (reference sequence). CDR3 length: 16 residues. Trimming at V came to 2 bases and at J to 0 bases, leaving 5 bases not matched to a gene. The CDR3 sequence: CAWSTTGGGSGNTIYF. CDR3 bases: TGTGCCTGGAGTACGACAGGGGGAGGCTCTGGAAACACCATATATTTT.

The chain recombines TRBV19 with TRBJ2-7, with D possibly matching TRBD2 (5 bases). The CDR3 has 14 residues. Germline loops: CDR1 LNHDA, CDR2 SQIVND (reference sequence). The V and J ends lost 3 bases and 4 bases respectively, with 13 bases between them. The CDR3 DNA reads TGTGCCAGTAGTATGTTTAGCGCACAATACGAGCAGTACTTC. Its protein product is CASSMFSAQYEQYF.

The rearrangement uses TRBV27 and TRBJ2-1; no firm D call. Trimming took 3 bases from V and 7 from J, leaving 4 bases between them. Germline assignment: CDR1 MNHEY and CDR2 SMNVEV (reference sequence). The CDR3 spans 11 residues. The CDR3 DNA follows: TGTGCCAGCAGTTTTGGGAATGAGCAGTTCTTC. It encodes CASSFGNEQFF.

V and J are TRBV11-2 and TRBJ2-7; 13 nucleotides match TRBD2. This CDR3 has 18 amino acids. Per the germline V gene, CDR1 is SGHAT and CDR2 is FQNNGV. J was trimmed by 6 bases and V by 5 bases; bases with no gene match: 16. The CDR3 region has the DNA TGTGCCAGCAGCCGAGGGACTAGCGGGGACCTCCGCAGTTTCGAGCAGTACTTC. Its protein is CASSRGTSGDLRSFEQYF.

DNA of the CDR3: TGTGCCAGCAGTTTATACGTTAGGGAGACCCAGTACTTC. Its protein is CASSLYVRETQYF. This chain links TRBV28 with TRBJ2-5; the D is unclear. Germline V gene data show CDR1 as MDHEN and CDR2 as SYDVKM. There are 13 residues in the CDR3. V gave up 1 base and J gave up 5 bases, with 8 bases separating them.

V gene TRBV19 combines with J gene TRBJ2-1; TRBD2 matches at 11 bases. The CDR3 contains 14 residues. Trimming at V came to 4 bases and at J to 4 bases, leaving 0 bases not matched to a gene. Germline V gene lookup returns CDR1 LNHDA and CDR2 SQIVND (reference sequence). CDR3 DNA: TGTGCCAGTAGTACTAGCGGGGGGTACAATGAGCAGTTCTTC. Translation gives CASSTSGGYNEQFF.

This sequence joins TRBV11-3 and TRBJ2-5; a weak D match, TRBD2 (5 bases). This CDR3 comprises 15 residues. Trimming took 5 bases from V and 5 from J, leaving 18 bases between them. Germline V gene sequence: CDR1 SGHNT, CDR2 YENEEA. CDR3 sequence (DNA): TGTGCCAGCAGCCCAAGGCCGGGGTTGAGGGAGACCCAGTACTTC. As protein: CASSPRPGLRETQYF.

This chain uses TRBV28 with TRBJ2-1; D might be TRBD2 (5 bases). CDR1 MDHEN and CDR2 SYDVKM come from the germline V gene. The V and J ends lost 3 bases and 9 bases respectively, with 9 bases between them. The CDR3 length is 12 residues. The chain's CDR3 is CASSLGEVEQFF. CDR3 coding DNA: TGTGCCAGCAGTTTGGGAGAGGTTGAGCAGTTCTTC. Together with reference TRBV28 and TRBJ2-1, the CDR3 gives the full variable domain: DVKVTQSSRYLVKRTGEKVFLECVQDMDHENMFWYRQDPGLGLRLIYFSYDVKMKEKGDIPEGYSVSREKKERFSLILESASTNQTSMYLCASSLGEVEQFFGPGTRLTVL.

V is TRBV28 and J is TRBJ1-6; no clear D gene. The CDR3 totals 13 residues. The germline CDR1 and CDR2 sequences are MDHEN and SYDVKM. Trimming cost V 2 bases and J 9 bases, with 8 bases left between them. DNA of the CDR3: TGTGCCAGCAGTTTAATCGGCCCTTCACCCCTCCACTTT. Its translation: CASSLIGPSPLHF. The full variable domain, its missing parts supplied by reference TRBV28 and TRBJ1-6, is DVKVTQSSRYLVKRTGEKVFLECVQDMDHENMFWYRQDPGLGLRLIYFSYDVKMKEKGDIPEGYSVSREKKERFSLILESASTNQTSMYLCASSLIGPSPLHFGNGTRLTVT.

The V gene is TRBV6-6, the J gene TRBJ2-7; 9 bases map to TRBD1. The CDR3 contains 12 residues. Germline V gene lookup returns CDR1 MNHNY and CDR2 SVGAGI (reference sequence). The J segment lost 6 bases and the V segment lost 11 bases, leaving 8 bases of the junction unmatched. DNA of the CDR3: TGTGCCGCGACACAGGGGGCTGGCGAGCAGTACTTC. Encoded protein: CAATQGAGEQYF.

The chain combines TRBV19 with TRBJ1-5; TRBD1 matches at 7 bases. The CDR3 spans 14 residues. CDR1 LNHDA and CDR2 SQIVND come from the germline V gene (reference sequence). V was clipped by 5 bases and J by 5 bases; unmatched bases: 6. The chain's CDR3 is CASSSQGGDQPQHF. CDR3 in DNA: TGTGCCAGTAGTTCCCAGGGGGGGGATCAGCCCCAGCATTTT.

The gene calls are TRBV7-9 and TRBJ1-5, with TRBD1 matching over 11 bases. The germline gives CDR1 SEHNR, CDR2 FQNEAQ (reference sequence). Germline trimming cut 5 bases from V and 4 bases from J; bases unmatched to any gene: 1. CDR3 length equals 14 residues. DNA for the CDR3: TGTGCCAGCAGCGGGACAGGGGGTAATCAGCCCCAGCATTTT. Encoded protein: CASSGTGGNQPQHF.

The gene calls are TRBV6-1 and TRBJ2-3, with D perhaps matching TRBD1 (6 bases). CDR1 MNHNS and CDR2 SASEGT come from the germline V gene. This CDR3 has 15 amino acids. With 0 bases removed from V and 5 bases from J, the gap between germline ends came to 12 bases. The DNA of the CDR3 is TGTGCCAGCAGTGAAGCCTGGGGGCTTATAGATACGCAGTATTTT. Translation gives CASSEAWGLIDTQYF.

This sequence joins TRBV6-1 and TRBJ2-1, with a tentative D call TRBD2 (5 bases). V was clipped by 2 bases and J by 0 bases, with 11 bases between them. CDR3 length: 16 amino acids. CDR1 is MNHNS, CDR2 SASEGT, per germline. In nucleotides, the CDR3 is TGTGCCAGCAGTGAATCTGGACTTAGCTCCTACAATGAGCAGTTCTTC. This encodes CASSESGLSSYNEQFF.

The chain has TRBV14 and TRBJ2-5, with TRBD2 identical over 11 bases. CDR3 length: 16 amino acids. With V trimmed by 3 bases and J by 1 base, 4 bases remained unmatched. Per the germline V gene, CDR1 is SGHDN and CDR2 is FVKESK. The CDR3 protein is CASSHRLAGFQETQYF. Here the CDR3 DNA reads TGTGCCAGCAGCCACCGACTAGCGGGGTTCCAAGAGACCCAGTACTTC.

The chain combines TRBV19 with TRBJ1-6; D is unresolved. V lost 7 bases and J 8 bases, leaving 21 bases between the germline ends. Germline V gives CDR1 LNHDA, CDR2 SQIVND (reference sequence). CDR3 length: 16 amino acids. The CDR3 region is CASNDSGSRIDSPLHF. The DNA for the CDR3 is TGTGCCAGTAATGATTCCGGGAGCCGGATTGATTCACCCCTCCACTTT.

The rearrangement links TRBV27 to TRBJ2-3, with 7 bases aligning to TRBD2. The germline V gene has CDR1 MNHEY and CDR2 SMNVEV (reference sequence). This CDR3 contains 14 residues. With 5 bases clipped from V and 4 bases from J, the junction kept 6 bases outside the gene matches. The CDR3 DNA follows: TGTGCCAGCAGTAGCGGGATGACCGCAGATACGCAGTATTTT. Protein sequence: CASSSGMTADTQYF.

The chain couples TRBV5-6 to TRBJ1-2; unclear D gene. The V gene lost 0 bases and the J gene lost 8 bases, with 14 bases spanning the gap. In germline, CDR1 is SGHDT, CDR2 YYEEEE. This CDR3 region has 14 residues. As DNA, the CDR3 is TGTGCCAGCAGCTTGGTGTCGGGTTGGAGCGGCTACACCTTC. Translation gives CASSLVSGWSGYTF.

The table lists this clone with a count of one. The CDR3 protein is CASRHRGNQPQHF. As DNA, the CDR3 is TGTGCCAGCAGGCACAGAGGCAATCAGCCCCAGCATTTT. The chain uses TRBV6-1 and TRBJ1-5; no clear D gene. Germline CDR1 and CDR2: MNHNS and SASEGT. This CDR3 region has 13 residues. V lost 6 bases to trimming and J lost 2 bases, with 8 bases between them.

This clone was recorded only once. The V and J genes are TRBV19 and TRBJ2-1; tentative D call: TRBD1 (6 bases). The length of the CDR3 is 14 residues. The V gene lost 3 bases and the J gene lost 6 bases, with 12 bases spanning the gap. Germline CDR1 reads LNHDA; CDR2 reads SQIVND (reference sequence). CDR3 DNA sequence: TGTGCCAGTAGTATTTGGGGACAAGTCAATGAGCAGTTCTTC. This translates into CASSIWGQVNEQFF.

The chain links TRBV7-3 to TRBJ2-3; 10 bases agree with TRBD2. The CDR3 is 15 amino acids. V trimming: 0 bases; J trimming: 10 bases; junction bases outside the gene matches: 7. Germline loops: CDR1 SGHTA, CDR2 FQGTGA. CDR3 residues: CASSLTERGGSPQYF. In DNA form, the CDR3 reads TGTGCCAGCAGCTTAACGGAGCGGGGGGGCTCCCCGCAGTATTTT. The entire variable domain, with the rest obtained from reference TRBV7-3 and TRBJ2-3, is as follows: GAGVSQTPSNKVTEKGKYVELRCDPISGHTALYWYRQSLGQGPEFLIYFQGTGAADDSGLPNDRFFAVRPEGSVSTLKIQRTERGDSAVYLCASSLTERGGSPQYFGPGTRLTVL.

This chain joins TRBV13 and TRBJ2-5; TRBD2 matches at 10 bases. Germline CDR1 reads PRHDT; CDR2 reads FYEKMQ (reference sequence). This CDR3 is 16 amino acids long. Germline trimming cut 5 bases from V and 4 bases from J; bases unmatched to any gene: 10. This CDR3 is CASSRSLAGEGETQYF. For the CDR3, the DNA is TGTGCCAGCAGCCGTAGTCTAGCGGGAGAAGGAGAGACCCAGTACTTC.

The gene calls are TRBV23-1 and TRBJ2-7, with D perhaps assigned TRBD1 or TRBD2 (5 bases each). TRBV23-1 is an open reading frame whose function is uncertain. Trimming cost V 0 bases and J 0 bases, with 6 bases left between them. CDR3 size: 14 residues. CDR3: CASSQSGDSYEQYF. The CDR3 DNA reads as TGCGCCAGCAGTCAATCGGGGGACTCCTACGAGCAGTACTTC.